Shown below are 8 T cell receptor beta chains from a single sample sequenced in a study of T-cell memory formation after mild COVID-19. From the 5' RACE reads, TCRdb called clonotypes with MiXCR, one entry per CDR3 protein. The sample holds 150,000 to 200,000 distinct CDR3 sequences; approximately 15% are singletons and the top ten take over 12%. Sequenced: PBMCs or a T cell subset sorted from them (not recorded which). These receptors were taken from an adult woman who had mild COVID-19 (a few samples of this study predate the infection). Cell type and time point are not known.

The V gene is TRBV5-4, the J gene TRBJ2-3; D possibly corresponds to TRBD2 (6 bases). Germline loops: CDR1 SGHNT, CDR2 YYREEE (reference sequence). Trimming took 9 bases from V and 2 from J, leaving 19 bases between them. The CDR3 extends over 15 amino acids. CDR3 DNA sequence: TGTGCCACAGGGCAGGAGGGTTATTCCACAGATACGCAGTATTTT. Translating it yields CATGQEGYSTDTQYF.

The chain recombines TRBV6-2 or TRBV6-3 with TRBJ2-3, with D perhaps TRBD1 or TRBD2 (5 bases each). Trimming took 6 bases from V and 12 from J, leaving 16 bases between them. CDR1 is MNHEY, CDR2 SVGEGT, per germline. The CDR3 is made up of 12 amino acids. Written as DNA, the CDR3 is TGTGCCAGCAGCCTCGGGACGGCGCCCCAGTATTTT. Translated: CASSLGTAPQYF.

The V call is TRBV5-1, the J call TRBJ2-1; D possibly corresponds to TRBD1 (6 bases). The CDR3 has 11 amino acids. Germline V gene data show CDR1 as SGHRS and CDR2 as YFSETQ. V was shortened by 4 bases and J by 14 bases, with 13 bases between the two germline ends. The CDR3 reads CASSAQGHEFF. The CDR3 coding sequence is TGCGCCAGCAGCGCCCAGGGACATGAGTTCTTC.

This clonotype showed up just a few times. The rearrangement joins TRBV7-9 to TRBJ1-5; D call uncertain. CDR1 is SEHNR and CDR2 is FQNEAQ in the germline V gene (reference sequence). The CDR3 sequence is 16 residues long. The ends were cut back, 1 base at V and 0 bases at J, with 10 bases in the middle. The CDR3 DNA sequence: TGTGCCAGCAGCTTAGAAATGGGGAATAGCAATCAGCCCCAGCATTTT. This encodes CASSLEMGNSNQPQHF.

The rearrangement uses TRBV7-2 and TRBJ1-1, with 7 bases identical to TRBD1. Trimming removed 5 bases from V and 8 bases from J; junction bases left unmatched: 8. The CDR3 is 13 amino acids. From germline, CDR1 is SGHTA and CDR2 FQGNSA. The CDR3, as DNA: TGTGCCAGCAGCCGAACTTCAGGGGGAGAAGCTTTCTTT. Translating gives CASSRTSGGEAFF.

This clonotype was counted a few times. V usage is TRBV7-9 and J usage is TRBJ1-3; D is unclear. Trimming removed 5 bases from V and 3 bases from J, with 14 bases in between. From germline, CDR1 is SEHNR and CDR2 FQNEAQ (reference sequence). This CDR3 spans 15 amino acids. The CDR3 here is CASSAGPLNGNTIYF. The CDR3 coding sequence is TGTGCCAGCAGCGCCGGCCCCCTCAATGGAAACACCATATATTTT. The entire variable domain, with the rest obtained from reference TRBV7-9 and TRBJ1-3, is as follows: DTGVSQNPRHKITKRGQNVTFRCDPISEHNRLYWYRQTLGQGPEFLTYFQNEAQLEKSRLLSDRFSAERPKGSFSTLEIQRTEQGDSAMYLCASSAGPLNGNTIYFGEGSWLTVV.

This clonotype has more than one count but fewer than ten. This chain connects TRBV7-9 to TRBJ2-5; a weak D match, TRBD1 (5 bases). Germline V gene sequence: CDR1 SEHNR, CDR2 FQNEAQ (reference sequence). CDR3 length: 13 amino acids. Trimming shortened V by 5 bases and J by 5 bases, and 12 bases separated the two germline ends. CDR3 sequence (DNA): TGTGCCAGCAGCCTAATTTCAGGGGAGACCCAGTACTTC. Translating it yields CASSLISGETQYF.

In its sample, this clonotype was seen a few times. CDR3 sequence reads: CASSRGLAISGRPYEQYF. The DNA of the CDR3 is TGCGCCAGCAGCCGAGGACTAGCCATTAGTGGAAGACCCTACGAGCAGTACTTC. This rearrangement joins TRBV4-3 to TRBJ2-7; TRBD2 matches at 8 bases. The CDR3 is 18 amino acids. Germline CDR1 is LGHNA and CDR2 is YSLEER. The V segment lost 4 bases and the J segment 2 bases; nucleotides outside the gene matches: 16.